This T cell receptor beta chain was retrieved from a study of blood T cell repertoires in COVID-19. Across the whole study: Sites across the United States, Italy and Spain contributed samples from acute and convalescent COVID-19. PBMCs, B-cell-depleted T cells, or T cells were the source of the cDNA or gDNA that made up the material.

This CDR3 spans 14 amino acids. Germline loops: CDR1 KGHSH, CDR2 LQKENI. The ends were cut back, 6 bases at V and 1 base at J, with 13 bases in the middle. Study processing details: Amplifying reference gene primers gave estimates of nucleated cell counts. Method: immunoSEQ multiplex PCR; TCRdb's copy keeps in-frame clones and lacks some. V and J calls and clone size are those listed in that table; D and trimming were worked out from the DNA. Seen here are about 250,000 clones, under 90% observed once, and the top ten hold 0.94%. The source of this sequence is a woman between 35 and 50 years old who had recovered from COVID-19. The chain uses TRBV18 and TRBJ2-7; the D gene is possibly TRBD1 (6 bases). The sequencing sample was made of peripheral blood. The CDR3 protein is CASSLEDSSYEQYF. CDR3 bases: TGTGCCAGCTCCCTAGAGGACAGTTCCTACGAGCAGTACTTC.